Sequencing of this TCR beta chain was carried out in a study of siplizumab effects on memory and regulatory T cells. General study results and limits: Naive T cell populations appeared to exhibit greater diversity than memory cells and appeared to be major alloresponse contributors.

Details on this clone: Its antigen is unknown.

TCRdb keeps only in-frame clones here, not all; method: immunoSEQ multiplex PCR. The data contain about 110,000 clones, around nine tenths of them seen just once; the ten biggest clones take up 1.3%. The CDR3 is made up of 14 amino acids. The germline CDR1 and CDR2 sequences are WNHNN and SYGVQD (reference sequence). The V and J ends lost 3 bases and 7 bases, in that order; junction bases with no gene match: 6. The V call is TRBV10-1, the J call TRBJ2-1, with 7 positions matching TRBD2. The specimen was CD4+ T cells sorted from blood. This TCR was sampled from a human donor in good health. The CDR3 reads CASSDGGGRNEQFF. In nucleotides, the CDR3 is TGCGCCAGCAGTGACGGGGGAGGGAGAAATGAGCAGTTCTTC.